This TCR beta chain was identified during a study of T cell clonotyping in hematopoietic cell transplantation (dated by TCRdb to the early 2020s). Regarding the research as a whole: Recipient samples taken before transplant were obtained following cytoreduction. Patients were recruited between September 2015 and early 2017 and followed until September 2020 or death. The study collected more than 120 blood samples from 35 consecutive transplant recipients and their related donors. Results and caveats for the whole study, not just this receptor: After transplant, TCR diversity in recipients dropped, and pathologically expanded clonotypes climbed progressively between day 30 and day 180. Donor and pretransplant recipient Inverse Simpson Index values predicted broader posttransplant TCR repertoire diversity. The sample size was limited, and CD4 and CD8 repertoire contributions could not be separated because cells were not sorted. Just a small fraction of recipient repertoires overlapped with donor repertoires, and more than 95% appeared de novo at the given depth.

TCR beta CDR3 regions were amplified from genomic DNA with the immunoSEQ assay, a bias-controlled multiplex PCR using V- and J-specific primers. A proprietary barcode and Illumina adapter sequences were added to the CDR3 amplicons in a second PCR step. An Illumina MiSeq instrument was used for sequencing of the CDR3 libraries. The authors' pipeline ran thus. immunoSEQ Analyzer 3.0 was used for export and quality control, with R Bioconductor and Immunarch used for downstream analyses. Only productive rearrangements within the normalized downsampled data set were used in the calculation of repertoire metrics. Pathologically expanded clonotypes were defined as those larger than 5 templates in the normalized cohort. The Inverse Simpson Index served as the measure of repertoire diversity. To capture all clonotypes, the CMV-specificity analyses were run on the non-normalized data set. In TCRdb, the immuneACCESS table is reduced to in-frame sequences with V and J assigned. These tables do not hold every clone; where another copy was compared, an unresolved V gene accounts for under half, and the others remain unexplained. V, J and clone size are those of that table, while D and trimming were read from the DNA. The sample profile shows over 10,000 clones; approximately 88% of them were found once. The top ten clones comprise more than 15% of the sample.

Per the publication, the time point label means: recipient sample about 28 days before transplant, after cytoreduction. Blood from recipients was drawn roughly 28 days before transplant, then again at days 30, 100 and 180 after transplant. Using Nuclei Lysis Solution, genomic DNA was extracted from unfractionated peripheral blood mononuclear cells that were either fresh or cryopreserved. On this clone itself: Its antigen has not been determined. Base qualities are not recorded, but no much larger clone differs from it by a single base.

The source is a man aged 55 to 70 with acute myeloid leukemia. Some clones in this sample may be carry-over from other donors' samples. This specimen consisted of peripheral blood mononuclear cells, obtained before stem cell transplant.

Here is the DNA: TGTGCCAGCAGCTTATTTCTCCAAGCGGGGGGCCGTCAGGATACGCAGTATTTT. Its translation is CASSLFLQAGGRQDTQYF. This chain joins TRBV7-2 to TRBJ2-3; TRBD2 lines up with 9 middle nucleotides. The germline V gene provides CDR1 SGHTA and CDR2 FQGNSA. V is trimmed back by 2 bases and J by 6 bases, and the junction contains 15 bases that no gene match accounts for. From the cysteine up to the phenylalanine, the CDR3 has a length of 18 residues. Just the 54-base CDR3 DNA is kept, in frame starting at base 1. Here the CDR3 is joined to the reference TRBV7-2 and TRBJ2-3 genes, and the full variable domain is: GAGVSQSPSNKVTEKGKDVELRCDPISGHTALYWYRQSLGQGLEFLIYFQGNSAPDKSGLPSDRFSAERTGGSVSTLTIQRTQQEDSAVYLCASSLFLQAGGRQDTQYFGPGTRLTVL.